The clone carrying this T cell receptor (beta chain) is a singleton in its sample. The antigen remains undetermined. In the PCR, 60 Vbeta and 13 Jbeta primers were used. Authors' analysis steps: A later analysis counted tens of millions of unique TCR beta chains, some 10 million shared. Assay: immunoSEQ multiplex PCR; the TCRdb copy retains only in-frame clones and omits some. D and trimming were read from the DNA, whereas the V and J calls and clone size are those reported in that table. This table holds fewer than 250,000 clones, about 81% found once. The ends lost 4 bases at V and 3 bases at J; junction bases unmatched: 5. Germline V gives CDR1 PRHDT, CDR2 FYEKMQ (reference sequence). This CDR3 spans 15 amino acids. This entry is derived from a study of cytomegalovirus exposure and HLA in healthy donors. Study results and limitations: The HLA-A and HLA-B alleles of most subjects were reportedly predicted accurately from TCR beta sequences. Confirmation was obtained in vitro that three CMV-associated chains are specific for CMV antigens. The classifier, whose performance was assessed in both the original and validation cohorts, reportedly diagnosed cytomegalovirus status with high specificity and sensitivity.

Specimen: PBMCs. V is TRBV13 and J is TRBJ2-7; 11 bases map to TRBD2. This sequence was found in a man aged 40-55 years in good health and CMV-seropositive. DNA for the CDR3: TGTGCCAGCAGCTCAGGACTAGCGGGCAACTACGAGCAGTACTTC. Its protein product is CASSSGLAGNYEQYF.